The 27 T cell receptor beta chains listed next were all sequenced from one sample in a study of regulatory T cells in long-lasting Graves disease. Arm-PCR with iRepertoire HTBI primers amplified the CDR3 regions for these TCR beta libraries. TCRdb reprocessed the multiplex PCR reads with MiXCR, giving one entry per CDR3 protein. The sample lists approximately 500,000 distinct CDR3 sequences, approximately 21% occurring once. As to time point: persistent/refractory GD, antithyroid drugs over 5 years with positive TRAb. Researchers made the TCR library from RNA that was extracted from PBMCs. Sample: peripheral blood mononuclear cells (PBMCs), taken when the disease was refractory, from a patient treated with antithyroid drugs. Every receptor here comes from a female donor with Graves disease.

The chain joins TRBV20-1 to TRBJ2-1, with TRBD2 matching 12 bases. J lost 6 bases, V lost 0 bases, and 9 bases had no gene match. This CDR3 region has 17 residues. Germline CDR1 is DFQATT and CDR2 is SNEGSKA (reference sequence). The CDR3 DNA is TGCAGTGCTAGAGATCCTAGCGGGAGGGTGTTCGGCAATGAGCAGTTCTTC. It yields the protein CSARDPSGRVFGNEQFF.

In this sample, this clonotype turned up many times. The chain uses TRBV12-3 or TRBV12-4 and TRBJ2-7; possibly TRBD1 or TRBD2 for D (5 bases each). V was clipped by 1 base and J by 0 bases, with 10 bases between them. This CDR3 has 15 amino acids. The chain's CDR3 is CASSLGGVLSYEQYF. The DNA of the CDR3 is TGTGCCAGCAGTTTAGGAGGGGTCCTCTCCTACGAGCAGTACTTC.

This clonotype has ten or more counts. V and J are TRBV6-5 and TRBJ2-7; D might be TRBD1 (5 bases). V dropped 2 bases and J dropped 1 base, with 12 bases sitting between them. The CDR3 runs 15 residues. Germline assignment: CDR1 MNHEY and CDR2 SVGAGI. The CDR3 nucleotides are TGTGCCAGCAGTTACACAAGGGGCGCTTCCTACGAGCAGTACTTC. This sequence encodes CASSYTRGASYEQYF.

This chain uses TRBV30 with TRBJ1-1, with 11 bases fitting TRBD1. The CDR3 consists of 13 residues. Trimming at V came to 5 bases and at J to 1 base, leaving 0 bases not matched to a gene. Per the germline V gene, CDR1 is GTSNPN and CDR2 is SVGIG (reference sequence). CDR3 region: CAWGTGGNTEAFF. The CDR3 coding sequence is TGTGCCTGGGGGACAGGGGGGAACACTGAAGCTTTCTTT. The full variable domain, its missing parts supplied by reference TRBV30 and TRBJ1-1, is SQTIHQWPATLVQPVGSPLSLECTVEGTSNPNLYWYRQAAGRGLQLLFYSVGIGQISSEVPQNLSASRPQDRQFILSSKKLLLSDSGFYLCAWGTGGNTEAFFGQGTRLTVV.

In this sample, this clonotype turned up many times. The chain's CDR3 is CASSFLRREKLFF. In DNA form, the CDR3 reads TGTGCCAGCAGTTTTCTTAGGAGAGAAAAACTGTTTTTT. V is TRBV12-3 or TRBV12-4 and J is TRBJ1-4; D gene ambiguous. V shed 3 bases and J shed 8 bases, with 10 bases lying between them. The CDR3 consists of 13 residues.

This rearrangement joins TRBV12-3 or TRBV12-4 to TRBJ1-5; D perhaps matches TRBD1 (6 bases). CDR3 size: 14 residues. V was cut by 6 bases and J by 2 bases, with 11 bases left in between. The CDR3 loop reads CASREGVGNQPQHF. CDR3 coding DNA: TGTGCCAGCAGGGAGGGGGTGGGCAATCAGCCCCAGCATTTT.

This clonotype was seen a few times. The CDR3 DNA follows: TGTGCCAGCAGCCAGGGCAGGGATAGCAATCAGCCCCAGCATTTT. Amino acid sequence: CASSQGRDSNQPQHF. V usage is TRBV7-2 and J usage is TRBJ1-5, with D maybe TRBD1 (5 bases). Trimming took 5 bases from V and 0 from J, leaving 11 bases between them. There are 15 residues in the CDR3. In germline, CDR1 is SGHTA, CDR2 FQGNSA.

V and J are TRBV7-9 and TRBJ2-7; either TRBD1 or TRBD2 may fit D (5 bases each). This CDR3 has 17 amino acids. Germline CDR1 is SEHNR and CDR2 is FQNEAQ (reference sequence). V shed 5 bases and J shed 0 bases, with 20 bases lying between them. In nucleotides, the CDR3 is TGTGCCAGCAGCCCTAACCCGGGGCAGGAGAACTCCTACGAGCAGTACTTC. This encodes CASSPNPGQENSYEQYF.

The chain couples TRBV3-1 to TRBJ1-1; 9 bases fit TRBD1. Germline lookup yields CDR1 LGHDT and CDR2 YNNKEL (reference sequence). J was trimmed by 2 bases and V by 3 bases; bases with no gene match: 7. The CDR3 covers 16 residues. CDR3 nucleotide sequence: TGTGCCAGCAGCCAGGACCCGACAGGGGGAAACACTGAAGCTTTCTTT. Protein product: CASSQDPTGGNTEAFF.

The chain combines TRBV14 with TRBJ2-7; D unresolved. The V end was cut by 0 bases, the J end by 2 bases, with 11 bases between. The germline V gene encodes CDR1 SGHDN and CDR2 FVKESK. This CDR3 has 15 amino acids. CDR3 region: CASSQDLGGAYEQYF. The CDR3 DNA follows: TGTGCCAGCAGCCAAGACCTGGGTGGGGCCTACGAGCAGTACTTC.

In its sample, this clonotype was seen a few times. This rearrangement joins TRBV4-3 to TRBJ2-5; D ambiguous. The V end was cut by 2 bases, the J end by 5 bases, with 21 bases between. The CDR3 loop spans 17 amino acids. The germline CDR1 and CDR2 sequences are LGHNA and YSLEER. For the CDR3, the DNA is TGCGCCAGCAGCCAATCAAGAGAACGGCTGGGAATGGAGACCCAGTACTTC. As protein: CASSQSRERLGMETQYF.

This clonotype has at least ten counts. This chain joins TRBV7-9 and TRBJ2-5; TRBD2 matches 12 bases. CDR3 length: 16 residues. Looked up from germline, CDR1 is SEHNR and CDR2 is FQNEAQ (reference sequence). The trim removed 7 bases at V and 0 bases at J, leaving 6 bases unmatched. For the CDR3, the DNA is TGTGCCAGCACCGAGGGGACTAGCGGGTACCAAGAGACCCAGTACTTC. It codes for CASTEGTSGYQETQYF.

This clonotype was seen a handful of times. The gene calls are TRBV20-1 and TRBJ2-7; D unclear. V dropped 7 bases and J dropped 4 bases, with 14 bases sitting between them. The germline gives CDR1 DFQATT, CDR2 SNEGSKA (reference sequence). The CDR3 covers 12 residues. The CDR3 sequence: CSVAREGYEQYF. Here the CDR3 DNA reads TGCAGTGTAGCTAGAGAAGGTTACGAGCAGTACTTC.

The rearrangement links TRBV2 to TRBJ2-7; TRBD1 matches 7 bases. The V gene's germline CDR1 is SNHLY and CDR2 FYNNEI. The V and J ends lost 0 bases and 5 bases, in that order; junction bases with no gene match: 7. The CDR3 extends over 15 amino acids. The CDR3 region is CASSEALGGQDEQYF. The DNA for the CDR3 is TGTGCCAGCAGTGAAGCTTTAGGGGGCCAGGACGAGCAGTACTTC.

The sample holds many counts of this clonotype. This chain uses TRBV28 with TRBJ2-7, with 7 bases matching TRBD2. Germline V lookup: CDR1 MDHEN, CDR2 SYDVKM. The CDR3 has 16 amino acids. V dropped 5 bases and J dropped 0; count of bases not matched to a gene: 10. The DNA of the CDR3 is TGTGCCAGCAGTCCTAAAGCGGGAACTGGCTCCTACGAGCAGTACTTC. It codes for CASSPKAGTGSYEQYF.

This clonotype appeared a few times. The chain has TRBV19 and TRBJ1-3; D is undetermined. Trimming cost V 3 bases and J 0 bases, with 6 bases left between them. This CDR3 has 14 amino acids. Germline CDR1 is LNHDA and CDR2 is SQIVND (reference sequence). The CDR3 nucleotides are TGTGCCAGTAGTATGGCAGACTCTGGAAACACCATATATTTT. It translates to CASSMADSGNTIYF.

This clonotype was found many times. V and J are TRBV29-1 and TRBJ1-5; a possible D gene is TRBD1 (5 bases). Germline V gene sequence: CDR1 SQVTM, CDR2 ANQGSEA. Trimming removed 5 bases from V and 4 bases from J, with 9 bases in between. The CDR3 runs to 12 residues. The CDR3 DNA reads TGCAGCGTTCTGACAGAGAATCAGCCCCAGCATTTT. It codes for CSVLTENQPQHF. Together with reference TRBV29-1 and TRBJ1-5, the CDR3 gives the full variable domain: SAVISQKPSRDICQRGTSLTIQCQVDSQVTMMFWYRQQPGQSLTLIATANQGSEATYESGFVIDKFPISRPNLTFSTLTVSNMSPEDSSIYLCSVLTENQPQHFGDGTRLSIL.

A remark on this clonotype: At one end, the junction sequence differs from germline, possibly due to a read error. This chain uses TRBV7-9 with TRBJ2-7; D might be TRBD2 (5 bases). Per germline, CDR1 SEHNR and CDR2 FQNEAQ (reference sequence). The CDR3 is 13 amino acids. CDR3 in DNA: TGTGCCAGCAGCTTAGGCGGGTCCTACGGGCAGTACTTC. This sequence encodes CASSLGGSYGQYF.

This clonotype turned up a few times. V and J are TRBV27 and TRBJ1-2, with 8 nucleotides matching TRBD1. The CDR3 sequence is 15 residues long. V lost 6 bases to trimming and J lost 4 bases; unmatched junction nucleotides: 10. Per the germline V gene, CDR1 is MNHEY and CDR2 is SMNVEV (reference sequence). CDR3 in DNA: TGTGCCAGCAGGGTAACAGGGGGGATCCTCTATGGCTACACCTTC. Its translation is CASRVTGGILYGYTF.

The chain combines TRBV24-1 with TRBJ2-3; 10 bases fit TRBD2. The J call may be mistaken, given a closer DNA end match to TRBJ2-1. Germline V CDR1 and CDR2: KGHDR, SFDVKD. The CDR3 has 14 amino acids. The DNA of the CDR3 is TGTGCCACCAGGAGCGGGGGGGGCAGGAATGAGCAGTTCTTC. It specifies CATRSGGGRNEQFF.

This clonotype was seen many times. The genes are TRBV7-6 and TRBJ2-5; TRBD1 might be the D (5 bases). V lost 2 bases and J 5 bases, leaving 12 bases between the germline ends. The CDR3 consists of 14 residues. Germline V lookup: CDR1 SGHVS, CDR2 FNYEAQ. CDR3 nucleotides: TGTGCCAGCAGCTTAAACGGCAGGGCTGAGACCCAGTACTTC. Translated: CASSLNGRAETQYF.

This clonotype was observed at least ten times. This sequence joins TRBV28 and TRBJ2-7; perhaps TRBD1 as D (6 bases). CDR3 length equals 17 residues. Deletions cut 7 bases from V and 3 bases from J, with 25 bases between. Germline V gene lookup returns CDR1 MDHEN and CDR2 SYDVKM. Written as DNA, the CDR3 is TGTGCCAGCACCCCACCACAGGGAATAGAAGGTAGCTACGAGCAGTACTTC. Translation: CASTPPQGIEGSYEQYF.

The sample holds a few counts of this clonotype. This chain connects TRBV9 to TRBJ1-4; 7 bases line up with TRBD1. The CDR3 is made up of 18 amino acids. V lost 3 bases and J lost 0; bases outside the gene matches: 11. Germline V gene lookup returns CDR1 SGDLS and CDR2 YYNGEE. The CDR3 here is CASSATGVPGATNEKLFF. The CDR3 DNA follows: TGTGCCAGCAGCGCAACAGGGGTCCCAGGCGCAACTAATGAAAAACTGTTTTTT.

The J gene is TRBJ1-4, the V gene TRBV19, with 9 positions matching TRBD1. The CDR3 has 19 residues. With 7 bases clipped from V and 0 bases from J, the junction kept 15 bases outside the gene matches. Germline V gives CDR1 LNHDA, CDR2 SQIVND (reference sequence). The CDR3, as DNA: TGTGCCAGTATGGCCCTGACAGGGGGTCCCGGAGCAACTAATGAAAAACTGTTTTTT. Amino acid sequence: CASMALTGGPGATNEKLFF.

This clonotype was observed at least ten times. The CDR3 DNA reads TGTGCCAGCAGCTTATCGGGGTGGGTCGAGCAGTACTTC. Protein product: CASSLSGWVEQYF. The V and J genes are TRBV11-2 and TRBJ2-7, with TRBD2 as a possible D gene (5 bases). CDR1 is SGHAT and CDR2 is FQNNGV in the germline V gene. Trimming took 2 bases from V and 6 from J, leaving 11 bases between them. The CDR3 extends over 13 amino acids.

This clonotype was observed a few times. CDR3 DNA: TGCAGCGCCGAGGCGGTGGCTTTTGGTGGCTACACCTTC. Protein product: CSAEAVAFGGYTF. The chain uses TRBV29-1 and TRBJ1-2; D not resolved. Deletions cut 7 bases from V and 7 bases from J, with 19 bases between. CDR1 and CDR2 from the germline V gene are SQVTM and ANQGSEA. This CDR3 has 13 residues.

This clonotype was seen a handful of times. V is TRBV5-1 and J is TRBJ2-2; TRBD2 matches at 8 bases. The germline V gene has CDR1 SGHRS and CDR2 YFSETQ. V lost 0 bases, J lost 4 bases, and 5 bases stayed unmatched. CDR3 length: 16 amino acids. The CDR3 sequence: CASSLALGLGTGELFF. The CDR3 bases are TGCGCCAGCAGCTTGGCCTTGGGACTAGGCACCGGGGAGCTGTTTTTT.